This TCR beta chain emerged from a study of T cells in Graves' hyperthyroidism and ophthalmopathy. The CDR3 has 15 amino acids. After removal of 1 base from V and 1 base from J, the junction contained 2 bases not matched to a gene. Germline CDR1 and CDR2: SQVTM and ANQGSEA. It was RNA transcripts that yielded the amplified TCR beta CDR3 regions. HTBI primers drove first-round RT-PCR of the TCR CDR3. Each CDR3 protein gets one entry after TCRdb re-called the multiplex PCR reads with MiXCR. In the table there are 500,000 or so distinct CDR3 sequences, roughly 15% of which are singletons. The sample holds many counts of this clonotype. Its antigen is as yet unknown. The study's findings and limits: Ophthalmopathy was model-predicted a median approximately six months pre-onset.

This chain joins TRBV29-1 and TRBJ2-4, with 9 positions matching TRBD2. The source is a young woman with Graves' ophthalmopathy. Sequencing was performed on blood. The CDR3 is CSVEGLAAAKNIQYF. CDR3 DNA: TGCAGCGTTGAAGGACTAGCGGCTGCCAAAAACATTCAGTACTTC. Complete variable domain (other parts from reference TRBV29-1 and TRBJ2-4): SAVISQKPSRDICQRGTSLTIQCQVDSQVTMMFWYRQQPGQSLTLIATANQGSEATYESGFVIDKFPISRPNLTFSTLTVSNMSPEDSSIYLCSVEGLAAAKNIQYFGAGTRLSVL.